A single sample is the source of the 4 T cell receptor beta chains below, sequenced in a study of blood T cell repertoires in COVID-19. Sequencing was performed with immunoSEQ multiplex PCR; in TCRdb, only in-frame clones are kept and a portion is missing. The repertoire holds 250,000 to 300,000 clones, 85% to 90% seen once, with under 2.5% in the top ten. The material sequenced was peripheral blood. Receptor source: an older woman with COVID-19, enrolled during active disease.

The chain combines TRBV11-1 with TRBJ1-1, with D possibly being TRBD1 (5 bases). This CDR3 has 15 amino acids. With 2 bases removed from V and 5 bases from J, the gap between germline ends came to 15 bases. Germline V CDR1 and CDR2: SGHAT, FQDESV (reference sequence). DNA for the CDR3: TGTGCCAGCAGCTTAATCGGGACGGGGGATACTGAAGCTTTCTTT. It is translated as CASSLIGTGDTEAFF. The whole variable domain, filled in from reference TRBV11-1 and TRBJ1-1, reads EAEVAQSPRYKITEKSQAVAFWCDPISGHATLYWYRQILGQGPELLVQFQDESVVDDSQLPKDRFSAERLKGVDSTLKIQPAELGDSAMYLCASSLIGTGDTEAFFGQGTRLTVV.

The chain uses TRBV30 and TRBJ1-4; TRBD1 aligns across 11 bases. J was trimmed by 8 bases and V by 5 bases; bases with no gene match: 7. This CDR3 has 14 amino acids. The germline V gene has CDR1 GTSNPN and CDR2 SVGIG (reference sequence). CDR3 bases: TGTGCCTGGGCTCCCGGGACAGGGGGGGAAAAACTGTTTTTT. Encoded protein: CAWAPGTGGEKLFF. Variable domain in full (rest from reference TRBV30 and TRBJ1-4): SQTIHQWPATLVQPVGSPLSLECTVEGTSNPNLYWYRQAAGRGLQLLFYSVGIGQISSEVPQNLSASRPQDRQFILSSKKLLLSDSGFYLCAWAPGTGGEKLFFGSGTQLSVL.

To note about this clone: The junction differs from germline at one of its ends, possibly a read error. The chain employs TRBV6-5 and TRBJ1-5; D is undetermined. Germline CDR1 and CDR2: MNHEY and SVGAGI. The CDR3 totals 15 residues. CDR3 sequence reads: CASSDSGGNWQPQHF. CDR3 in DNA: TGTGCCAGCAGTGACTCTGGCGGGAACTGGCAGCCCCAGCATTTT.

The chain employs TRBV5-1 and TRBJ1-4; TRBD1 might be the D (5 bases). CDR1 is SGHRS, CDR2 YFSETQ, per germline. The CDR3 sequence is 14 residues long. Trimming shortened V by 1 base and J by 6 bases, and 10 bases separated the two germline ends. CDR3 sequence reads: CASSLSQGDEKLFF. CDR3 DNA: TGCGCCAGCAGCTTGTCGCAGGGTGATGAAAAACTGTTTTTT.